This is a list of T cell receptor beta chains from one sample in a study of T cells after yellow fever vaccination. TCRdb re-derived calls from the 5' RACE reads in MiXCR, one entry per CDR3 protein. The sample has roughly 310,000 distinct CDR3 sequences; 8.7% are singletons. The sample was PBMCs, taken on the day of the first yellow fever vaccination. The receptors come from a young man who received the YFV17D yellow fever vaccine. Each CDR3 is given with its conserved first and last residue. Where a row states a size, it is once, few, many or the class of an expanded clone; other rows omit it.

clone size: many
V gene: TRBV29-1
CDR3 protein: CSVEWVDRAVGETQYF

clone size: many
V gene: TRBV7-9
CDR3 protein: CASSLAHPFATNEKLFF

clone size: NA
V gene: TRBV6-6
CDR3 protein: CASSPPSSPLHF

clone size: NA
V gene: TRBV12-3/TRBV12-4
CDR3 protein: CASSSPRYRGGTGELFF

clone size: few
V gene: TRBV7-9
CDR3 protein: CASSYDGGNIQYF

clone size: NA
V gene: TRBV11-1
CDR3 protein: CASSLLGTGHQNIQYF

clone size: NA
V gene: TRBV4-3
CDR3 protein: CASSPGTGPDTQYF

clone size: many
V gene: TRBV12-3/TRBV12-4
CDR3 protein: CASSLQAQNIQYF

clone size: NA
V gene: TRBV11-2
CDR3 protein: CASSALRGVRNSPLHF

clone size: few
V gene: TRBV6-6
CDR3 protein: CASSYEDYGYTF

clone size: many
V gene: TRBV5-4
CDR3 protein: CASSLPGTGTYEQYF

clone size: NA
V gene: TRBV20-1
CDR3 protein: CSGKDSGLKQLETQYF

clone size: few
V gene: TRBV20-1
CDR3 protein: CSARWGGGEKLFF

clone size: few
V gene: TRBV24-1
CDR3 protein: CATWTRKNIQYF

clone size: NA
V gene: TRBV7-2
CDR3 protein: CASSLAAGRKYNEQFF

clone size: many
V gene: TRBV12-3/TRBV12-4
CDR3 protein: CASRPRQGKQYF

clone size: NA
V gene: TRBV7-2
CDR3 protein: CASSVDRGVQETQYF

clone size: few
V gene: TRBV27
CDR3 protein: CASSLSWRDSPLHF

clone size: few
V gene: TRBV2
CDR3 protein: CASRGPDTDTQYF

clone size: NA
V gene: TRBV6-5
CDR3 protein: CASNEQVSNTEAFF

clone size: many
V gene: TRBV7-9
CDR3 protein: CASSLPRGGLDTQYF

clone size: NA
V gene: TRBV7-2
CDR3 protein: CASSLQGRAYGYTF

clone size: NA
V gene: TRBV29-1
CDR3 protein: CSVDAQGAGTEAFF